This TCR beta chain appears in the sequencing data of a study of identical twins. The sample holds many counts of this clonotype. Its antigen is unidentified. Germline values: CDR1 LGHDT, CDR2 YNNKEL (reference sequence). This CDR3 comprises 15 residues. Trimming took off 4 bases at V and 2 bases at J, with 15 bases between the two ends. Study results and caveats: Twins showed weaker excess sharing in their beta out-of-frame sequences.

TCRdb called the 5' RACE reads again in MiXCR, with one record for every CDR3 protein. The sample includes 1.5 million to 2 million distinct CDR3 sequences, under 35% seen only once; the top ten take approximately 0.25%. This chain links TRBV3-1 with TRBJ2-7; D not resolved. Specimen: cord blood. This TCR was sampled from a newborn girl in good health. CDR3 DNA sequence: TGTGCCAGCAGCCCTGGACCGCTAAGAGCCTACGAGCAGTACTTC. Protein: CASSPGPLRAYEQYF.